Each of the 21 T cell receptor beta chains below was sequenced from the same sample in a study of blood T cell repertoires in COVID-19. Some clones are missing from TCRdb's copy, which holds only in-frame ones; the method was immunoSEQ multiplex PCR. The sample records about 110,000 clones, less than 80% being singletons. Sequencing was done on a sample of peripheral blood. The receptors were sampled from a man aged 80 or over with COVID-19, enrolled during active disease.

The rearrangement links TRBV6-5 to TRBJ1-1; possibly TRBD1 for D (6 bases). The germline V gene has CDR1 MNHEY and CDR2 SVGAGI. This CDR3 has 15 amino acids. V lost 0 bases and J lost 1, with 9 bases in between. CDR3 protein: CASSYSAQGNTEAFF. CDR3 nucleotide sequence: TGTGCCAGCAGTTACTCGGCACAGGGGAACACTGAAGCTTTCTTT.

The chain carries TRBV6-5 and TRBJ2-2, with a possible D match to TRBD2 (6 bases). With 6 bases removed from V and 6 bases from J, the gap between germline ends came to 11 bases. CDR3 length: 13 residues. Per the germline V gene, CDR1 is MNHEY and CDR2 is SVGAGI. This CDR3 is CASRGRLPGELFF. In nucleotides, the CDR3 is TGTGCCAGCAGGGGGAGGTTACCCGGGGAGCTGTTTTTT.

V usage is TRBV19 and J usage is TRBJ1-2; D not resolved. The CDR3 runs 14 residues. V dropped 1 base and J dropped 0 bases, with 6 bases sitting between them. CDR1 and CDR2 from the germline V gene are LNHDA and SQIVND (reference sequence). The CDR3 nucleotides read TGTGCCAGTAGTATAGTGGGCACTAACTATGGCTACACCTTC. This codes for CASSIVGTNYGYTF.

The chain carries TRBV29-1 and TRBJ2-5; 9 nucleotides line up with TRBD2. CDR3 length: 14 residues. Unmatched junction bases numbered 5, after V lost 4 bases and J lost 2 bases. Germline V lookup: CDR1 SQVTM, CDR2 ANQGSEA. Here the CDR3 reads CSVVLAGGQETQYF. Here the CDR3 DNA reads TGCAGCGTTGTCCTGGCGGGAGGGCAAGAGACCCAGTACTTC. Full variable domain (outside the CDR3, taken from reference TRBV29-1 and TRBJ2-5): SAVISQKPSRDICQRGTSLTIQCQVDSQVTMMFWYRQQPGQSLTLIATANQGSEATYESGFVIDKFPISRPNLTFSTLTVSNMSPEDSSIYLCSVVLAGGQETQYFGPGTRLLVL.

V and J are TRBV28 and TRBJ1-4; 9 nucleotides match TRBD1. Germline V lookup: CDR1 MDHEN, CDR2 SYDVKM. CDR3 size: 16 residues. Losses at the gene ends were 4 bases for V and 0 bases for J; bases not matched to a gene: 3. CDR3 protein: CASSSTGGATNEKLFF. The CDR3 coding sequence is TGTGCCAGCAGTTCGACAGGGGGTGCAACTAATGAAAAACTGTTTTTT.

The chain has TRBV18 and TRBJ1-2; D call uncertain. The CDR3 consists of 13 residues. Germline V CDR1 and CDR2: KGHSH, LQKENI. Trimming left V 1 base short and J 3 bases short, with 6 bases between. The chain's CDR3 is CASSPLADYGYTF. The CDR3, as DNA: TGTGCCAGCTCACCACTGGCAGACTATGGCTACACCTTC.

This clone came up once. The CDR3: CASSPPGTGQRGIQYF. CDR3 DNA sequence: TGTGCCAGCAGCCCGCCCGGTACAGGGCAACGGGGCATTCAGTACTTC. This chain connects TRBV7-9 to TRBJ2-4; possibly TRBD1 for D (6 bases). Germline V gives CDR1 SEHNR, CDR2 FQNEAQ (reference sequence). CDR3 size: 16 residues. Trimming cost V 5 bases and J 9 bases, with 23 bases left between them.

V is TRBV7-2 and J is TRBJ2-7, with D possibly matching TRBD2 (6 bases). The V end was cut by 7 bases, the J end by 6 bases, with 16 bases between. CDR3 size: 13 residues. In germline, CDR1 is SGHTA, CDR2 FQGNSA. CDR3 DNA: TGTGCCAGCAACCCACGGGGGTTTGGCGAGCAGTACTTC. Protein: CASNPRGFGEQYF. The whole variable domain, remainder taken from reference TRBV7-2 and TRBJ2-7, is GAGVSQSPSNKVTEKGKDVELRCDPISGHTALYWYRQSLGQGLEFLIYFQGNSAPDKSGLPSDRFSAERTGGSVSTLTIQRTQQEDSAVYLCASNPRGFGEQYFGPGTRLTVT.

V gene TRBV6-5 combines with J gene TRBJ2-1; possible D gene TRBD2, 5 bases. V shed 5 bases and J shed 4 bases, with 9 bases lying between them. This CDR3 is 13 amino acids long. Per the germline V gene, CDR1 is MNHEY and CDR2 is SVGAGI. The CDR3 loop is CASSRDWYNEQFF. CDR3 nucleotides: TGTGCCAGCAGTCGGGATTGGTACAATGAGCAGTTCTTC.

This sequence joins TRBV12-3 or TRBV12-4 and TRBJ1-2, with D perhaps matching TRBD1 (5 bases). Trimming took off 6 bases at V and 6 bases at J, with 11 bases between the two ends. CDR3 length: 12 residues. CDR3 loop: CASSWTRDGYTF. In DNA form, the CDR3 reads TGTGCCAGCAGCTGGACAAGAGATGGCTACACCTTC.

CDR3 sequence: CASGLGGTAGTETQYF. The CDR3 nucleotides read TGTGCTAGTGGTTTGGGGGGGACAGCGGGTACGGAGACCCAGTACTTC. V gene TRBV12-5 combines with J gene TRBJ2-5; the D gene is possibly TRBD1 (7 bases). This CDR3 region has 16 residues. V lost 1 base to trimming and J lost 5 bases, with 17 bases between them. Germline loops: CDR1 LGHNT, CDR2 FRNRAP.

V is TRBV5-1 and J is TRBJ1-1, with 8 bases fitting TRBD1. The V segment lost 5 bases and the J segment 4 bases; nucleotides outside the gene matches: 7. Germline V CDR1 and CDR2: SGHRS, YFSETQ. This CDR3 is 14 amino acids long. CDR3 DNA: TGCGCCAGCAGTTTGCAGGGGGCGCGCACTGAAGCTTTCTTT. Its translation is CASSLQGARTEAFF. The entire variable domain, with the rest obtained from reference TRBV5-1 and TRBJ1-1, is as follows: KAGVTQTPRYLIKTRGQQVTLSCSPISGHRSVSWYQQTPGQGLQFLFEYFSETQRNKGNFPGRFSGRQFSNSRSEMNVSTLELGDSALYLCASSLQGARTEAFFGQGTRLTVV.

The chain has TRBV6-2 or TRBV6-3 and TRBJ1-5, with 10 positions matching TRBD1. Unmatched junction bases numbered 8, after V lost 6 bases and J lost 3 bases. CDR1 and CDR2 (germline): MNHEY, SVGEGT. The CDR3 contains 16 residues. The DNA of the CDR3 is TGTGCCAGCAGCCACCGGGACAGGGGATTCAATCAGCCCCAGCATTTT. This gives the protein CASSHRDRGFNQPQHF.

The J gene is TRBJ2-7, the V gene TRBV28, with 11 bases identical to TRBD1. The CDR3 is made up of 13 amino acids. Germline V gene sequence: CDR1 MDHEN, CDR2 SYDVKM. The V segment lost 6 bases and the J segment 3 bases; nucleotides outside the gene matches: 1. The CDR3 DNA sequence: TGTGCCAGCAGAGGGACAGGGGGCTACGAGCAGTACTTC. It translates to CASRGTGGYEQYF.

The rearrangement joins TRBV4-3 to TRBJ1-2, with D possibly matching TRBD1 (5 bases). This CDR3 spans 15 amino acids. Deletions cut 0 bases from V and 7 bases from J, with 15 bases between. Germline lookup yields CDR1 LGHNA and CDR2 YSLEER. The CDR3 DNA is TGCGCCAGCAGCCAAGAATCAGGGTGGTTTGGTGGCTACACCTTC. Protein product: CASSQESGWFGGYTF.

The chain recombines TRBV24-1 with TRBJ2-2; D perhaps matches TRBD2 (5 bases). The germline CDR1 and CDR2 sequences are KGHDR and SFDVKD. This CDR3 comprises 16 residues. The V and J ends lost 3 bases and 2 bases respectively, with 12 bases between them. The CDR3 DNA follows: TGTGCCACCAGTGATAATCCGGGATCAAACACCGGGGAGCTGTTTTTT. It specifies CATSDNPGSNTGELFF.

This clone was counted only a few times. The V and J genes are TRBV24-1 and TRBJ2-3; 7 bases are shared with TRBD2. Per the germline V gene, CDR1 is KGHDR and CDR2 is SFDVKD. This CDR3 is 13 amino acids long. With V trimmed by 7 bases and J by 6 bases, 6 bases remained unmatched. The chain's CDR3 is CATSPIGGDTQYF. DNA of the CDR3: TGTGCCACCAGCCCCATCGGGGGGGATACGCAGTATTTT.

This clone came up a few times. The CDR3 region is CASSFQGQGSDEQFF. In DNA form, the CDR3 reads TGTGCCAGCAGTTTCCAGGGGCAGGGTAGTGATGAGCAGTTCTTC. The rearrangement joins TRBV27 to TRBJ2-1; perhaps TRBD1 as D (6 bases). There are 15 residues in the CDR3. From germline, CDR1 is MNHEY and CDR2 SMNVEV (reference sequence). V shed 3 bases and J shed 8 bases, with 17 bases lying between them.

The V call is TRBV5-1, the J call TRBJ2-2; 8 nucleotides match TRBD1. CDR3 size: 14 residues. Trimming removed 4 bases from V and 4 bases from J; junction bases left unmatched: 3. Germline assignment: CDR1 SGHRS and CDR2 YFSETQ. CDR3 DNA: TGCGCCAGCAGCGCCCAGGGGGCCACCGGGGAGCTGTTTTTT. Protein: CASSAQGATGELFF.

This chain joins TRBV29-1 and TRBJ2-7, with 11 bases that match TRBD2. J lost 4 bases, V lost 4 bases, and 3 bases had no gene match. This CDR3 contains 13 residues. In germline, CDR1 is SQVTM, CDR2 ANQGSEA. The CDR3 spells CSVVIAGGYEQYF. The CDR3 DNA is TGCAGCGTTGTTATAGCGGGAGGGTACGAGCAGTACTTC.

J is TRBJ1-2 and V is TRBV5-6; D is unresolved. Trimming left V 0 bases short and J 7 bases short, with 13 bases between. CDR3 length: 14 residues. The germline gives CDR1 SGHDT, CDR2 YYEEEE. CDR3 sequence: CASSLGPFRGGYTF. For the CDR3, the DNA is TGTGCCAGCAGCTTGGGACCCTTCAGAGGTGGCTACACCTTC.